This T cell receptor beta chain was recorded in a study of cytomegalovirus exposure and HLA in healthy donors. Study-wide findings and caveats: Sequencing probably produced one cluster of sequence variants that were highly shared.

The primer mix had 60 Vbeta and 13 Jbeta primers. Using immunoSEQ multiplex PCR, the repertoire was profiled, and TCRdb retains in-frame clones only, with some absent. Of more than 80,000 clones in the sample, around 80% are singletons; the top ten hold 2% to 2.5%. The CDR3 extends over 14 amino acids. With 2 bases clipped from V and 1 base from J, the junction kept 0 bases outside the gene matches. The germline gives CDR1 MNHNY, CDR2 SVGAGI (reference sequence). On this clone: No antigen is known for it.

Specimen: PBMCs. This receptor was identified in a man aged 35-49 years in good health and CMV-seronegative. The V and J genes are TRBV6-6 and TRBJ2-5; 8 bases agree with TRBD2. The CDR3 DNA reads as TGTGCCAGCAGTTACCGGGGGGGCCAAGAGACCCAGTACTTC. It yields the protein CASSYRGGQETQYF.